This T cell receptor (beta chain) was sequenced in a study of control samples from healthy donors and cancer patients. This CDR3 region has 13 residues. CDR1 is MNHEY and CDR2 is SMNVEV in the germline V gene (reference sequence). V lost 6 bases to trimming and J lost 5 bases; unmatched junction nucleotides: 6. The assay was immunoSEQ multiplex PCR, and TCRdb's table has in-frame clones only and misses some. The sample holds approximately 100,000 clones, roughly 86% seen once. J is TRBJ1-2 and V is TRBV27; 7 nucleotides agree with TRBD1. The sequence came from a man aged 25-45 years in good health. Sequencing was carried out using blood. CDR3 in DNA: TGTGCCAGCAGGATCAGGGGGGGTTATGGCTACACCTTC. Protein sequence: CASRIRGGYGYTF.